The 14 T cell receptor beta chains given below trace back to one sample, sequenced in a study of cytomegalovirus exposure and HLA in healthy donors. The PCR contained 60 Vbeta and 13 Jbeta primers. The protocol was immunoSEQ multiplex PCR, while the TCRdb copy is restricted to in-frame clones and leaves out a portion. The sample records hundreds of thousands of clones, roughly 80% being singletons. The sequencing sample was made of PBMCs. The receptor set was obtained from a male donor in good health and CMV-seronegative.

This clone has only a few counts. The chain joins TRBV7-3 to TRBJ2-5; perhaps TRBD2 as D (7 bases). Trimming removed 1 base at V and 5 bases at J, with 8 bases between. The germline V gene has CDR1 SGHTA and CDR2 FQGTGA. The CDR3 runs 13 residues. The CDR3 loop reads CASSLKGGETQYF. In DNA form, the CDR3 reads TGTGCCAGCAGCTTAAAGGGGGGGGAGACCCAGTACTTC.

The V call is TRBV7-2, the J call TRBJ1-1, with D perhaps matching TRBD1 (6 bases). Trimming shortened V by 7 bases and J by 4 bases, and 19 bases separated the two germline ends. The CDR3 length is 15 residues. Germline lookup yields CDR1 SGHTA and CDR2 FQGNSA. The CDR3 bases are TGTGCCAGCACCCCCAGGGCAGGGGCGCCCACTGAAGCTTTCTTT. It yields the protein CASTPRAGAPTEAFF.

This clone was seen a few times. An end of the junction differs from the germline gene, which may be a read error. This rearrangement joins TRBV7-7 to TRBJ2-2; perhaps TRBD2 as D (8 bases). From germline, CDR1 is SSHAT and CDR2 FNYEAQ (reference sequence). The CDR3 sequence is 16 residues long. The CDR3 region is CASSLAGTANTGELFF. In DNA, the CDR3 is TGTGCTAGCAGCTTAGCGGGGACAGCGAACACCGGGGAGCTGTTTTTT.

This chain uses TRBV11-2 with TRBJ2-7; TRBD1 might be the D (6 bases). The CDR3 sequence is 16 residues long. Trimming cost V 5 bases and J 7 bases, with 24 bases left between them. Looked up from germline, CDR1 is SGHAT and CDR2 is FQNNGV. The CDR3 nucleotides are TGTGCCAGCAGCGACCCGGGTGGCAGGGGCGGTTGGGAGCAGTACTTC. This encodes CASSDPGGRGGWEQYF.

Here the CDR3 DNA reads TGTGCCAGCAGCCAAGGGACAGCTAACTATGGCTACACCTTC. Protein product: CASSQGTANYGYTF. V gene TRBV5-8 combines with J gene TRBJ1-2, with 7 positions matching TRBD1. V trimming: 4 bases; J trimming: 0 bases; junction bases outside the gene matches: 3. The CDR3 is 14 residues long. The germline V gene encodes CDR1 SGHTS and CDR2 YDEGEE.

V and J are TRBV11-1 and TRBJ2-1; 15 nucleotides align to TRBD2. V shed 4 bases, J shed 3 bases, and the junction held 1 base outside the gene matches. This CDR3 is 16 amino acids long. Germline lookup yields CDR1 SGHAT and CDR2 FQDESV (reference sequence). CDR3 DNA: TGTGCCAGCAGCTGGACTAGCGGGGGGGGCTACAATGAGCAGTTCTTC. This gives the protein CASSWTSGGGYNEQFF.

V is TRBV2 and J is TRBJ1-2; D might be TRBD1 (5 bases). CDR3 length equals 12 residues. Germline V gives CDR1 SNHLY, CDR2 FYNNEI. V lost 6 bases and J lost 2, with 7 bases in between. The DNA of the CDR3 is TGTGCCAGCAGGACAGTGAACTATGGCTACACCTTC. It yields the protein CASRTVNYGYTF.

J is TRBJ1-2 and V is TRBV11-2; D unresolved. V was shortened by 1 base and J by 7 bases, with 10 bases between the two germline ends. This CDR3 has 13 residues. Germline CDR1 and CDR2: SGHAT and FQNNGV. Here the CDR3 DNA reads TGTGCCAGCAGCTTAGGCGGCCTGAGTGGCTACACCTTC. This codes for CASSLGGLSGYTF.

This clone showed up just a few times. This rearrangement joins TRBV6-5 to TRBJ1-1, with unresolved D. The CDR3 covers 14 residues. The V end lost 6 bases, the J end lost 4 bases, and 15 bases lay between the germline ends. Germline CDR1 and CDR2: MNHEY and SVGAGI. Written as DNA, the CDR3 is TGTGCCAGCAGATCCTCGGCTGGCGGCACTGAAGCTTTCTTT. It is translated as CASRSSAGGTEAFF.

This clone occurred once. The chain carries TRBV5-4 and TRBJ2-2, with 10 bases lining up with TRBD1. Trimming at V came to 4 bases and at J to 6 bases, leaving 9 bases not matched to a gene. The CDR3 consists of 16 residues. Germline CDR1 SGHNT, CDR2 YYREEE (reference sequence). The CDR3 nucleotides read TGTGCCAGCAGCACCGGGACAGGGGACTTCTCCGGGGAGCTGTTTTTT. Its protein product is CASSTGTGDFSGELFF.

This clone appeared a few times. V usage is TRBV7-3 and J usage is TRBJ1-1; weak D call: TRBD1 (6 bases). The CDR3 totals 14 residues. Between the trimmed V and J ends, which lost 3 bases and 3 bases, there was a span of 11 bases. Germline V CDR1 and CDR2: SGHTA, FQGTGA. The CDR3 is CASSFGQPHTEAFF. The CDR3 bases are TGTGCCAGCAGCTTCGGACAGCCCCACACTGAAGCTTTCTTT.

The CDR3 loop is CASSTRVRRENANTGELFF. CDR3 DNA: TGTGCCAGCAGCACACGCGTTCGGCGGGAGAACGCGAACACCGGGGAGCTGTTTTTT. V is TRBV7-8 and J is TRBJ2-2, with 7 bases that match TRBD2. This CDR3 contains 19 residues. Germline V gives CDR1 SGHVS, CDR2 FQNEAQ. V gave up 5 bases and J gave up 0 bases; unmatched junction bases: 15. The full variable domain, completed using reference TRBV7-8 and TRBJ2-2, is GAGVSQSPRYKVAKRGQDVALRCDPISGHVSLFWYQQALGQGPEFLTYFQNEAQLDKSGLPSDRFFAERPEGSVSTLKIQRTQQEDSAVYLCASSTRVRRENANTGELFFGEGSRLTVL.

CDR3 DNA: TGTGCCACCAGCAGGGGACAGGGGGCAGATACGCAGTATTTT. Protein: CATSRGQGADTQYF. This chain connects TRBV15 to TRBJ2-3; TRBD1 matches at 11 bases. V trimming: 3 bases; J trimming: 4 bases; junction bases outside the gene matches: 0. The CDR3 contains 14 residues. Per germline, CDR1 LNHNV and CDR2 YYDKDF (reference sequence).

J is TRBJ1-1 and V is TRBV6-5; the match to TRBD1 covers 7 bases. V was clipped by 5 bases and J by 2 bases; unmatched bases: 8. This CDR3 spans 15 amino acids. Germline V lookup: CDR1 MNHEY, CDR2 SVGAGI. Here the CDR3 reads CASSTPYRGNTEAFF. The CDR3 DNA is TGTGCCAGCAGTACCCCGTACAGGGGAAACACTGAAGCTTTCTTT.